The present T cell receptor beta chain was sequenced within a study of cytomegalovirus exposure and HLA in healthy donors. Study-wide results and caveats: In an earlier analysis, about 87% or about 30%: the productive usage of most TCR beta V segments.

With 60 Vbeta and 13 Jbeta primers, the PCR was carried out. Study processing details: In a later analysis, the count reached some 83 million unique TCR beta chains, with roughly 11 million shared. Produced via immunoSEQ multiplex PCR; TCRdb's table is partial and in-frame only. V and J calls and clone size are given by that table; D and trimming were obtained from the DNA. This sample has some 76,000 clones; around 84% occur once, and the top ten carry 8% to 9%. This clone was observed a single time. What it binds is unknown. Germline lookup yields CDR1 MNHEY and CDR2 SVGAGI. Trimming cost V 6 bases and J 2 bases, with 14 bases left between them. The CDR3 loop spans 15 amino acids.

V and J are TRBV6-5 and TRBJ1-3; D unresolved. The sequence came from a woman in her forties in good health and CMV-seropositive. The sequencing input was PBMCs. As DNA, the CDR3 is TGTGCCAGCAGACGGACTATTGACGCTGGAAACACCATATATTTT. It codes for CASRRTIDAGNTIYF.